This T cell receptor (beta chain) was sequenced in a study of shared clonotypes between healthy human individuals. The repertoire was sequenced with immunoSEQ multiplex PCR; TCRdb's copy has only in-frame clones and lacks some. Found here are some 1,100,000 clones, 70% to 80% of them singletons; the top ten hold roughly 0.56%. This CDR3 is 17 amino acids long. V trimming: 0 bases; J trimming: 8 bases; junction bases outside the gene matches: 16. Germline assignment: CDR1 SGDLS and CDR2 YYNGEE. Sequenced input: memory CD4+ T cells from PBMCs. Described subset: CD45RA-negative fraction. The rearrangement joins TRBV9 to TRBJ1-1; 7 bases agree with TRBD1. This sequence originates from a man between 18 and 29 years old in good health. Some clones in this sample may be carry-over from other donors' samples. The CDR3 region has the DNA TGTGCCAGCAGCGTAGAGACACAGGGGCACACACGTGGGGAAGCTTTCTTT. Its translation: CASSVETQGHTRGEAFF.